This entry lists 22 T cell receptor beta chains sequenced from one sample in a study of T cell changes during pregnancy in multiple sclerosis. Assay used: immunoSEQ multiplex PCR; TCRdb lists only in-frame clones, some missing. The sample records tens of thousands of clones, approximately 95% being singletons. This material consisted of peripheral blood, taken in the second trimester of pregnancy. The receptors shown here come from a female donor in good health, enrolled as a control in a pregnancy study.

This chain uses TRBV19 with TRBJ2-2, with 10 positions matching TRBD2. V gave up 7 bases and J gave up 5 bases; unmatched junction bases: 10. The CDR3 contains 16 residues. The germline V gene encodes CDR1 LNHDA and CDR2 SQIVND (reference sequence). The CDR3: CASKGGLAGVTGELFF. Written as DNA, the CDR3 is TGTGCCAGTAAGGGCGGGCTAGCGGGAGTAACCGGGGAGCTGTTTTTT.

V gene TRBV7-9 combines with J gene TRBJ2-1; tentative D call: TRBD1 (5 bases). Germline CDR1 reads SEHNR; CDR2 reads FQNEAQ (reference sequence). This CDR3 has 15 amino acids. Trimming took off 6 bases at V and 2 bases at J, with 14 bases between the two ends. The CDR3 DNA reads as TGTGCCAGCAGGCAGTGGGCAGGGACCTACAATGAGCAGTTCTTC. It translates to CASRQWAGTYNEQFF. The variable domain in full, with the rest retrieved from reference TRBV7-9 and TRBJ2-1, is DTGVSQNPRHKITKRGQNVTFRCDPISEHNRLYWYRQTLGQGPEFLTYFQNEAQLEKSRLLSDRFSAERPKGSFSTLEIQRTEQGDSAMYLCASRQWAGTYNEQFFGPGTRLTVL.

The CDR3 loop reads CASSPPSGSPHEQFF. The CDR3 DNA reads as TGTGCCAGCTCACCGCCCAGCGGGAGTCCCCATGAGCAGTTCTTC. This chain joins TRBV18 and TRBJ2-1; 8 nucleotides line up with TRBD2. This CDR3 is 15 amino acids long. V gave up 3 bases and J gave up 8 bases; unmatched junction bases: 9. CDR1 and CDR2 (germline): KGHSH, LQKENI.

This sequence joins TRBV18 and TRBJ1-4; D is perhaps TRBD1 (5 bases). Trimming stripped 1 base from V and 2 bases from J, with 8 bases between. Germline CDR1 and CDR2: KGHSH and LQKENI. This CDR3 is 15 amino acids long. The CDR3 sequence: CASSPQGWTNEKLFF. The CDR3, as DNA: TGTGCCAGCTCACCACAGGGGTGGACTAATGAAAAACTGTTTTTT.

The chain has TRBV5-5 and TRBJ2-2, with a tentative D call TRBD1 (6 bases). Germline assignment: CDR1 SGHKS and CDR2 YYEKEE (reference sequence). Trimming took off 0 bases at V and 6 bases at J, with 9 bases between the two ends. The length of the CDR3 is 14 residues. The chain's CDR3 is CASSLVGAAGELFF. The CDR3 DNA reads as TGTGCCAGCAGCTTGGTGGGGGCGGCCGGGGAGCTGTTTTTT. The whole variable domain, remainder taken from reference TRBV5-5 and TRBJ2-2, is DAGVTQSPTHLIKTRGQQVTLRCSPISGHKSVSWYQQVLGQGPQFIFQYYEKEERGRGNFPDRFSARQFPNYSSELNVNALLLGDSALYLCASSLVGAAGELFFGEGSRLTVL.

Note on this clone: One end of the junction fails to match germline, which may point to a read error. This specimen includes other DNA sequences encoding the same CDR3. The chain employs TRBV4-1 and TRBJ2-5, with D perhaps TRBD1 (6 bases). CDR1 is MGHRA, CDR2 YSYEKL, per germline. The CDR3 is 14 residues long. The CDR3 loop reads CASSQLSTGFSQYF. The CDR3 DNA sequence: TGTGCCAGCAGCCAGTTATCGACAGGATTTTCCCAGTACTTC.

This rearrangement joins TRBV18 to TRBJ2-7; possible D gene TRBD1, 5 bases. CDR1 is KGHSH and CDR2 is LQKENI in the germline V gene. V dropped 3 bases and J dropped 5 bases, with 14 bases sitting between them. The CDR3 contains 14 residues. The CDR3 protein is CASSPGQGRNEQYF. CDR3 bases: TGTGCCAGCTCACCGGGGCAGGGTAGAAACGAGCAGTACTTC.

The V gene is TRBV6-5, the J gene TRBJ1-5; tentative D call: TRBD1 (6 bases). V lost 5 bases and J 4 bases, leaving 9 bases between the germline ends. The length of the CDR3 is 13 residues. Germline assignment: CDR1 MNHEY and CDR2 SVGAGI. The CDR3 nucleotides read TGTGCCAGCAGTGACAGGTTTAATCAGCCCCAGCATTTT. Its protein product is CASSDRFNQPQHF.

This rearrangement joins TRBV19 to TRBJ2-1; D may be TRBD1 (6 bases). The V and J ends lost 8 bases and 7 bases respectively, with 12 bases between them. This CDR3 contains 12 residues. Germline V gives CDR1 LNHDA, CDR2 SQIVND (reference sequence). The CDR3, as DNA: TGTGCCAGTGCCCGAGGGGGAAATGAGCAGTTCTTC. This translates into CASARGGNEQFF.

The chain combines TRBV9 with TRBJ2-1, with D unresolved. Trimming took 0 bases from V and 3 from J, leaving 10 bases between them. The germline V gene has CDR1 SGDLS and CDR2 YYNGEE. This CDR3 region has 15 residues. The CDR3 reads CASSVGAALYNEQFF. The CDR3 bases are TGTGCCAGCAGCGTAGGCGCGGCCCTCTACAATGAGCAGTTCTTC.

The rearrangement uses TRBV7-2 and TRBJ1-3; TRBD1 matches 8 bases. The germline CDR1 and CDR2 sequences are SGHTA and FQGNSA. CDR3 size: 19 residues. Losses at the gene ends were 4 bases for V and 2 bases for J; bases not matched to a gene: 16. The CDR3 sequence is CASSSVGDRRNDPGNTIYF. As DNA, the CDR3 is TGTGCCAGCAGCTCCGTTGGGGACAGGCGGAATGATCCTGGAAACACCATATATTTT.

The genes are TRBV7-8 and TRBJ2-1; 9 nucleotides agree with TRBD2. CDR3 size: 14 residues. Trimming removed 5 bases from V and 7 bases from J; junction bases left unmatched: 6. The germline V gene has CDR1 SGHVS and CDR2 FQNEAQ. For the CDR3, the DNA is TGTGCCAGCAGCCCCGAGGGACTAGCAAATGAGCAGTTCTTC. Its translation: CASSPEGLANEQFF.

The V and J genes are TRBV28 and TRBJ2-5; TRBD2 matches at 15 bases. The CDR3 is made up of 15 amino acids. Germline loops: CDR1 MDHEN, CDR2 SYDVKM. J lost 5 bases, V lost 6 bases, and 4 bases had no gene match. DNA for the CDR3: TGTGCCAGCAGCCCCGGACTAGCGGGAGGGGAGACCCAGTACTTC. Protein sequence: CASSPGLAGGETQYF.

The CDR3 coding sequence is TGTGCCAGCAGTTACTCGAAGTCTAGCGGGAGTTACGAGCAGTACTTC. This codes for CASSYSKSSGSYEQYF. The rearrangement uses TRBV6-5 and TRBJ2-7, with 10 bases that match TRBD2. Germline trimming cut 0 bases from V and 4 bases from J; bases unmatched to any gene: 6. This CDR3 has 16 amino acids. CDR1 is MNHEY and CDR2 is SVGAGI in the germline V gene.

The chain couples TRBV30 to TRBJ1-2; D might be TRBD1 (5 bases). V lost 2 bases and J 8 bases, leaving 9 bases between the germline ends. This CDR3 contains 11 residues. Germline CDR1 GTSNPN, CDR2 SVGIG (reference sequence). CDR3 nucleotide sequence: TGTGCCTGGAGTACAGGATGGGGCTACACCTTC. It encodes CAWSTGWGYTF.

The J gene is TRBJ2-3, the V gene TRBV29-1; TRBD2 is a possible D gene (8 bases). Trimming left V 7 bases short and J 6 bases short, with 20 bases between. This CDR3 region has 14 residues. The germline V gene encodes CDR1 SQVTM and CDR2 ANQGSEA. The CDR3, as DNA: TGCAGCGCCGACAGGGAAGCGGGAGTGGATACGCAGTATTTT. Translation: CSADREAGVDTQYF.

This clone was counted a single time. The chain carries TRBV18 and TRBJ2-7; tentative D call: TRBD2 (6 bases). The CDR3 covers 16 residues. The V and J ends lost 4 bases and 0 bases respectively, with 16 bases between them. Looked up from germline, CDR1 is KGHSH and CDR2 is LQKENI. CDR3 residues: CASSLIPGANSYEQYF. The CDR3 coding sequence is TGTGCCAGCTCACTCATACCGGGAGCCAACTCCTACGAGCAGTACTTC.

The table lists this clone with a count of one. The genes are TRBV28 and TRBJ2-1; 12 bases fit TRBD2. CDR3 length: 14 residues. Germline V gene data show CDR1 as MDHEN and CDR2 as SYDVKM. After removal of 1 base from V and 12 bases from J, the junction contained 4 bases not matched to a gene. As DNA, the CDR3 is TGTGCCAGCAGTTTATCGACTAGCGGGGGATGGCAGTTCTTC. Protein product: CASSLSTSGGWQFF.

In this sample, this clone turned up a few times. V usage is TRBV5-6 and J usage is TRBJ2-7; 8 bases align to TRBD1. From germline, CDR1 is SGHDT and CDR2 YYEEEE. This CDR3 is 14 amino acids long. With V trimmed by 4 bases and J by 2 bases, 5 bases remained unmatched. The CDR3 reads CASSGEQGAYEQYF. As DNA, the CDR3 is TGTGCCAGCAGCGGAGAACAGGGGGCCTACGAGCAGTACTTC. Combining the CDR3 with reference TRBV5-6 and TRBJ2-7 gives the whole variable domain DAGVTQSPTHLIKTRGQQVTLRCSPKSGHDTVSWYQQALGQGPQFIFQYYEEEERQRGNFPDRFSGHQFPNYSSELNVNALLLGDSALYLCASSGEQGAYEQYFGPGTRLTVT.

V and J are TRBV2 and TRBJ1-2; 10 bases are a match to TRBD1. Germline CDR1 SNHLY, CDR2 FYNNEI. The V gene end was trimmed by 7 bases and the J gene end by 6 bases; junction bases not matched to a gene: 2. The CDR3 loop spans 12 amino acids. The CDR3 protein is CASTGTGDGYTF. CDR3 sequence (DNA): TGTGCCAGCACCGGGACAGGGGATGGCTACACCTTC.

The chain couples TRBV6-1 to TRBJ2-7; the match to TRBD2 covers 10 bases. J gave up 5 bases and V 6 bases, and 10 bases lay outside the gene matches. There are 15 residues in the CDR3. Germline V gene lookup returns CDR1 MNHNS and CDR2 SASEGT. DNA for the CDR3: TGTGCCAGCAGGGAACCGGGACTAGCGCGCGACGAGCAGTACTTC. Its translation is CASREPGLARDEQYF.

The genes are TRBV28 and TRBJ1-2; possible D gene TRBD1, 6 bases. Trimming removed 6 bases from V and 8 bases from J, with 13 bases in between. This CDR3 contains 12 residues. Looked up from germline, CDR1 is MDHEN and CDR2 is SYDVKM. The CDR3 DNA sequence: TGTGCCAGCAGGGACAGATCGGGAGGCTACACCTTC. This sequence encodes CASRDRSGGYTF.